This TCR beta chain originates from a study of Graves' ophthalmopathy and Graves' hyperthyroidism. Across the study: Sampling took place at initial diagnosis, with peripheral blood obtained before any treatment. Regarding the study as a whole: The model predicted ophthalmopathy progression with more than 70% sensitivity and 72% to 85% specificity.

In regard to this clonotype: Its antigen remains unidentified.

Amplification from RNA transcripts yielded the TCR beta CDR3 regions. HTBI primers primed a first-round RT-PCR, and a second-round multiplex PCR followed. TCRdb recomputed calls from the multiplex PCR reads with MiXCR, one row per CDR3 protein. Of about 48,000 distinct CDR3 sequences in the sample, 50% are singletons; the top ten hold roughly 20%. The authors diagnosed from clinical symptoms, serum thyroxine, TRAb, thyroid ultrasound and orbital computed tomography. What was sequenced was peripheral blood. The clonotype originates from an adult man with Graves' ophthalmopathy.

The CDR3 DNA is TGCAGTGCTAGTGCCCACCAGAATACGCAGTATTTT. Translating it yields CSASAHQNTQYF. The chain couples TRBV20-1 to TRBJ2-3; D gene ambiguous. The CDR3 loop spans 12 amino acids. V shed 3 bases and J shed 7 bases, with 11 bases lying between them. CDR1 is DFQATT, CDR2 SNEGSKA, per germline (reference sequence).